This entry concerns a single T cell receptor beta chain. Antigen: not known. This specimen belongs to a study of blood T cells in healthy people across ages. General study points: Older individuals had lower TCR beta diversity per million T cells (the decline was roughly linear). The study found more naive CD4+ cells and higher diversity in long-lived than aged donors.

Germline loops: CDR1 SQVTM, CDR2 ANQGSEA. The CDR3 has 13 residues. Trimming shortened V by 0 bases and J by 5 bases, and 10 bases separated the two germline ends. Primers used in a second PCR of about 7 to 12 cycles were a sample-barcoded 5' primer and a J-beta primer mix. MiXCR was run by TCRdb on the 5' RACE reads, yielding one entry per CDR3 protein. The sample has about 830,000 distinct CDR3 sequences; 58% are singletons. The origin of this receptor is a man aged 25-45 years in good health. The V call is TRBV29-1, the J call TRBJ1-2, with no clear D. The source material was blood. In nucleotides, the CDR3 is TGCAGCGTTGAAGATCGAACGGTGTATGGCTACACCTTC. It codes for CSVEDRTVYGYTF. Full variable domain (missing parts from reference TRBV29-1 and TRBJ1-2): SAVISQKPSRDICQRGTSLTIQCQVDSQVTMMFWYRQQPGQSLTLIATANQGSEATYESGFVIDKFPISRPNLTFSTLTVSNMSPEDSSIYLCSVEDRTVYGYTFGSGTRLTVV.